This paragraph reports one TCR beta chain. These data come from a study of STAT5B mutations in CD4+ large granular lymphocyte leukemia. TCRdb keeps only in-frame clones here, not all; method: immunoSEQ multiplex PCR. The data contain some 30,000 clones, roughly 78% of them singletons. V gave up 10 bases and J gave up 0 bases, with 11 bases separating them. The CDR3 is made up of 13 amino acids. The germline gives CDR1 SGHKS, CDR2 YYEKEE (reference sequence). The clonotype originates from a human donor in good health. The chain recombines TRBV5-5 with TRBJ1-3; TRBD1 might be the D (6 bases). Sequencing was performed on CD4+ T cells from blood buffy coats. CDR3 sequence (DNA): TGTGCCTCGGGGGCTCCCTCTGGAAACACCATATATTTT. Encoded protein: CASGAPSGNTIYF.